This entry lists 4 T cell receptor beta chains sequenced from one sample in a study of blood T cell repertoires in COVID-19. This table comes from immunoSEQ multiplex PCR, and its TCRdb copy is limited to in-frame clones, with some not included. Counted here are 65,000 to 95,000 clones, roughly 86% occurring once; the ten biggest clones make up more than 5.5%. Sequenced input: peripheral blood. These TCRs come from a man aged 65 to 79 with acute or convalescent COVID-19.

The chain joins TRBV5-5 to TRBJ2-7; the D gene is possibly TRBD1 (5 bases). The CDR3 is made up of 16 amino acids. V was clipped by 0 bases and J by 2 bases, with 15 bases between them. From germline, CDR1 is SGHKS and CDR2 YYEKEE (reference sequence). The CDR3 DNA sequence: TGTGCCAGCAGCTTGGCCGTCTGGGGCCCAACCTACGAGCAGTACTTC. Its protein product is CASSLAVWGPTYEQYF.

The chain is built from TRBV19 and TRBJ1-2; 7 positions match TRBD1. V lost 5 bases and J lost 4; bases outside the gene matches: 7. The CDR3 runs 14 residues. Per germline, CDR1 LNHDA and CDR2 SQIVND (reference sequence). The CDR3 reads CASSRQGYGYGYTF. The DNA of the CDR3 is TGTGCCAGTAGTCGACAGGGTTACGGCTATGGCTACACCTTC. Full variable domain (outside the CDR3, taken from reference TRBV19 and TRBJ1-2): DGGITQSPKYLFRKEGQNVTLSCEQNLNHDAMYWYRQDPGQGLRLIYYSQIVNDFQKGDIAEGYSVSREKKESFPLTVTSAQKNPTAFYLCASSRQGYGYGYTFGSGTRLTVV.

V is TRBV20-1 and J is TRBJ1-5; D is unclear. There are 12 residues in the CDR3. The germline V and J ends were trimmed by 3 bases and 3 bases, with 6 bases remaining between them. Germline V gene lookup returns CDR1 DFQATT and CDR2 SNEGSKA (reference sequence). The CDR3 spells CSASTTNQPQHF. The CDR3 DNA sequence: TGCAGTGCTAGTACAACCAATCAGCCCCAGCATTTT.

J is TRBJ2-7 and V is TRBV12-3 or TRBV12-4; 7 bases fit TRBD2. V lost 3 bases, J lost 5 bases, and 4 bases stayed unmatched. The CDR3 spans 13 residues. The CDR3 spells CASSLGGIHEQYF. CDR3 DNA: TGTGCCAGCAGTTTGGGGGGGATCCACGAGCAGTACTTC.